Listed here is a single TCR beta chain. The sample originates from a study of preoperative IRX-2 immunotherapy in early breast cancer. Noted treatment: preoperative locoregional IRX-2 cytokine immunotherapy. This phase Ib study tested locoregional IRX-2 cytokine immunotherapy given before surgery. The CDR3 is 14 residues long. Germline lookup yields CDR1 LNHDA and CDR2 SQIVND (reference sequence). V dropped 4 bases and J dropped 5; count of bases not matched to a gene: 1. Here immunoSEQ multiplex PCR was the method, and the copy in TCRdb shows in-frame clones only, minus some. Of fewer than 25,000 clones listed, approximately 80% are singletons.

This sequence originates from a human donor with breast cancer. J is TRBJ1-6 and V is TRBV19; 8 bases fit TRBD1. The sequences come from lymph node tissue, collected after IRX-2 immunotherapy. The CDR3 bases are TGTGCCAGTAGTAACAGGGGGAATAATTCACCCCTCCACTTT. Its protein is CASSNRGNNSPLHF.